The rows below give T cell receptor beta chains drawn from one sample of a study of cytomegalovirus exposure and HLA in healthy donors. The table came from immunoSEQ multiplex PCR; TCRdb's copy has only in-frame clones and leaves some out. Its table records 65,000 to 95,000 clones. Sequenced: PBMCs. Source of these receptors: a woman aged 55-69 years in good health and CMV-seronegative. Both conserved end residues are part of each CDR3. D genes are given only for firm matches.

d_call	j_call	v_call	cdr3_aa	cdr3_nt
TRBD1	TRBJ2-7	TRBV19	CASSRQGDPFYEQYF	TGTGCCAGTAGTCGACAGGGGGACCCATTTTACGAGCAGTACTTC
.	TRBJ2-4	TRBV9	CASSPELAVAKNIQYF	TGTGCCAGCAGCCCCGAATTGGCGGTAGCCAAAAACATTCAGTACTTC
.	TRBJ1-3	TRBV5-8	CASSLETDGNTIYF	TGTGCCAGCAGCTTGGAGACAGATGGAAACACCATATATTTT
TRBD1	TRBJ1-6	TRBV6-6	CATTDRDLLKGSPLHF	TGTGCCACCACGGACAGGGATCTTCTTAAGGGCTCACCCCTCCACTTT
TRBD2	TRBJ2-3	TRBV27	CASSLPGTSRDTQYF	TGTGCCAGCAGTTTACCCGGGACTAGTAGAGATACGCAGTATTTT
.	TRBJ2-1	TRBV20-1	CRPQVNEQFF	TGCAGGCCCCAGGTCAATGAGCAGTTCTTC
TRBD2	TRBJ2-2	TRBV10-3	CAISSGTSGSTGELFF	TGTGCCATCAGTTCGGGGACTAGCGGGAGCACCGGGGAGCTGTTTTTT
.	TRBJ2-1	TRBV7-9	CASSLDTPNQFF	TGTGCCAGCAGCTTAGATACTCCAAATCAGTTCTTC
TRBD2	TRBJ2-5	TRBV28	CASISGGSEETQYF	TGTGCCAGCATATCGGGAGGGTCTGAAGAGACCCAGTACTTC
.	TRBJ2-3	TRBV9	CASSKAADTQYF	TGTGCCAGCAGCAAGGCGGCAGATACGCAGTATTTT
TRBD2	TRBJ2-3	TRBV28	CASSLWGGSGSDTQYF	TGTGCCAGCAGTTTATGGGGCGGGAGTGGGTCAGATACGCAGTATTTT
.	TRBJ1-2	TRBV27	CASSLSPGLDYGYTF	TGTGCCAGCAGTTTATCGCCAGGCTTAGACTATGGCTACACCTTC
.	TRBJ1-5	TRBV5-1	CASSLQGTGQPQHF	TGCGCCAGCAGCTTACAGGGTACAGGTCAGCCCCAGCATTTT
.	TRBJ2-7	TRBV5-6	CASSLNGLPKQYF	TGTGCCAGCAGCTTGAACGGACTCCCTAAGCAGTACTTC
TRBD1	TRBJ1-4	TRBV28	CASSSPLGQNEKLFF	TGTGCCAGCAGCTCGCCCCTGGGACAGAATGAAAAACTGTTTTTT
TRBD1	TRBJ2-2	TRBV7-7	CASSTGQGENTGELFF	TGTGCTAGCAGCACGGGACAGGGAGAAAACACCGGGGAGCTGTTTTTT
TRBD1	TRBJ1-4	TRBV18	CASSPRGANEKLFF	TGTGCCAGCTCCCCCAGGGGGGCAAATGAAAAACTGTTTTTT
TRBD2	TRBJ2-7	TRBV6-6	CASSYSGAGAGYEQYF	TGTGCCAGCAGTTACTCTGGGGCGGGAGCCGGTTACGAGCAGTACTTC
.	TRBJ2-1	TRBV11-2	CASSLEASGLIYNEQFF	TGTGCCAGCAGCTTAGAGGCCAGCGGGCTTATCTACAATGAGCAGTTCTTC
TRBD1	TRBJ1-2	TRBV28	CASSLRTGLNYGYTF	TGTGCCAGCAGTTTACGGACAGGGCTCAACTATGGCTACACCTTC
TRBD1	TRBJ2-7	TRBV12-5	CASGFFEAGQGYEQYF	TGTGCTAGTGGTTTTTTCGAGGCGGGACAGGGCTACGAGCAGTACTTC
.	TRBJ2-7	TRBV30	CAWSTLRGGSYEQYF	TGTGCCTGGAGTACTCTGAGGGGGGGTTCCTACGAGCAGTACTTC
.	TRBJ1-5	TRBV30	CAWTSTVPLNF	TGTGCCTGGACTTCGACAGTCCCCTTGAATTTT
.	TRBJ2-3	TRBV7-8	CASSPPLAGDTQYF	TGTGCCAGCAGCCCACCTCTTGCGGGAGATACGCAGTATTTT
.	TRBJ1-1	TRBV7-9	CASSGSYTEAFF	TGTGCCAGCAGCGGTAGCTACACTGAAGCTTTCTTT
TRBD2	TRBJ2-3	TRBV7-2	CASSLGLAAFTDTQYF	TGTGCCAGCAGCTTGGGACTAGCAGCTTTCACAGATACGCAGTATTTT
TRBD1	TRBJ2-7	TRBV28	CASSLFTRGRSYEQYF	TGTGCCAGCAGTTTATTTACCAGGGGGCGGTCCTACGAGCAGTACTTC
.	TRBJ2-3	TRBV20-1	CSATIDTQYF	TGCAGTGCCACTATAGATACGCAGTATTTT
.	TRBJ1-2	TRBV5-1	CASSLGGKEGYGYTF	TGCGCCAGCAGCTTGGGCGGGAAGGAGGGGTATGGCTACACCTTC
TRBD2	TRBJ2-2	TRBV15	CATSRAPSGSYEANTGELFF	TGTGCCACCAGCAGAGCCCCTAGCGGGAGTTATGAGGCGAACACCGGGGAGCTGTTTTTT
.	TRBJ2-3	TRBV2	CASKPGSTDTQYF	TGTGCCAGCAAGCCGGGAAGCACAGATACGCAGTATTTT
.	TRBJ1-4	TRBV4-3	CASSPRKSPNEKLFF	TGCGCCAGCAGCCCACGCAAGAGCCCAAATGAAAAACTGTTTTTT
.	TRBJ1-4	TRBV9	CASSVGAARQTNEKLFF	TGTGCCAGCAGCGTTGGGGCAGCCCGACAAACTAATGAAAAACTGTTTTTT
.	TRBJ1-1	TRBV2	CASSPAWRDTEAFF	TGTGCCAGCAGTCCTGCATGGCGGGACACTGAAGCTTTCTTT
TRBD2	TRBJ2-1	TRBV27	CASSSGTSGSRVSYNEQFF	TGTGCCAGCAGTTCAGGGACTAGCGGGAGTAGGGTCTCCTACAATGAGCAGTTCTTC
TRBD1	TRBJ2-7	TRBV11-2	CASSSHRGLSSYEQYF	TGTGCCAGCAGCTCACACAGGGGCTTGAGCTCCTACGAGCAGTACTTC
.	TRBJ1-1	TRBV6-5	CASSSAAEAFF	TGTGCCAGCAGTTCTGCGGCTGAAGCTTTCTTT
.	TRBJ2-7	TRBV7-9	CASSFGGGPYEQYF	TGTGCCAGCAGCTTCGGAGGGGGCCCCTACGAGCAGTACTTC
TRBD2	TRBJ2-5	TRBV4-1	CASSLRTSGYWTQYF	TGCGCCAGCAGCCTTCGGACTAGCGGGTACTGGACCCAGTACTTC
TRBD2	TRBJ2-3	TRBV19	CASSIVTPSGRKQYF	TGTGCCAGTAGTATCGTAACCCCTAGCGGGAGGAAGCAGTATTTT
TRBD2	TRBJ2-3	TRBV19	CASKTSGRAGDTQYF	TGTGCCAGTAAGACTAGCGGGAGGGCAGGAGATACGCAGTATTTT
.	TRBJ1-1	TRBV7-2	CASSLRTTGNTEAFF	TGTGCCAGCAGCCTCAGAACGACAGGGAACACTGAAGCTTTCTTT
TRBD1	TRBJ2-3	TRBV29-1	CSVPRGQGTSF	TGCAGCGTTCCCCGGGGACAGGGGACCTCTTTT
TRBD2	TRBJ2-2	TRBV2	CASSGGLAGTGELFF	TGTGCCAGCAGTGGAGGCCTAGCGGGAACCGGGGAGCTGTTTTTT